This T cell receptor (beta chain) was sequenced during a study of cytomegalovirus exposure and HLA in healthy donors. Amplification used 60 Vbeta primers and 13 Jbeta primers. Sequencing used immunoSEQ multiplex PCR; TCRdb keeps in-frame clones, though not all of them. Here the sample spans over 150,000 clones, 80% being singletons. The CDR3 consists of 15 residues. Germline V gene lookup returns CDR1 SGHTA and CDR2 FQGNSA. V shed 10 bases, J shed 1 base, and the junction held 10 bases outside the gene matches. This sequence was found in a man aged 25 to 40 in good health and CMV-seropositive. The chain recombines TRBV7-2 with TRBJ2-3, with TRBD1 matching 8 bases. The specimen sequenced was PBMCs. In nucleotides, the CDR3 is TGTGCCACCACCCTGACAGGGGTGGGCACAGATACGCAGTATTTT. Encoded protein: CATTLTGVGTDTQYF.